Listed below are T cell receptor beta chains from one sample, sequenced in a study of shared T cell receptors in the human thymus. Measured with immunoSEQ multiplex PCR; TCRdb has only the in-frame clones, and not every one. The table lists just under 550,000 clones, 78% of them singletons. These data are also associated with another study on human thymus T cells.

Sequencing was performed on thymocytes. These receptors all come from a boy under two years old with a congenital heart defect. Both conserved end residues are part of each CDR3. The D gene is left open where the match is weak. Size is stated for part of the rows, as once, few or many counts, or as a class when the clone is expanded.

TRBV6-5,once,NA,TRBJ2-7,TGTGCCAGCAGTTACTCGAGGACTTATTACGAGCAGTACTTC,CASSYSRTYYEQYF
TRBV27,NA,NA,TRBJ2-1,TGTGCCAGCAGTCCCCTACTAGATTTCTCCTACAATGAGCAGTTCTTC,CASSPLLDFSYNEQFF
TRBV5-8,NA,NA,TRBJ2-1,TGTGCCAGCACCCTTCTAGGTAACTCCTACAATGAGCAGTTCTTC,CASTLLGNSYNEQFF
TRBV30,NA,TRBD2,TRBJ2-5,TGTGCCTGGAGACTGGCTAGCGGGGCTCAAGAGACCCAGTACTTC,CAWRLASGAQETQYF
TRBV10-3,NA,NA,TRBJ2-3,TGTGCCATCAACGCGAAGGGAGCGAACACAGATACGCAGTATTTT,CAINAKGANTDTQYF
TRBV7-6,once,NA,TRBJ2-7,TGTGCCAGCAGAAGGGGGAACGGTACCTACGAGCAGTACTTC,CASRRGNGTYEQYF
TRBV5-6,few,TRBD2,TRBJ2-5,TGTGCCAGCAGCTTGCGGGGGGGAGCAGAGACCCAGTACTTC,CASSLRGGAETQYF
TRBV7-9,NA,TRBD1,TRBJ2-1,TGTGCCAGCAGCCCGGGACAGCACAATGAGCAGTTCTTC,CASSPGQHNEQFF
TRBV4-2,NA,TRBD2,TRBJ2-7,TGTGCCAGCAGCCAAGATTACCCCACCGGGACTAGCGGCTACGAGCAGTACTTC,CASSQDYPTGTSGYEQYF
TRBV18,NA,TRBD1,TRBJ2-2,TGTGCCAGCTCACCACCGTGGGACAGGGGATACCCCTCAACTAACACCGGGGAGCTGTTTTTT,CASSPPWDRGYPSTNTGELFF